Ten or more counts support the clone carrying this T cell receptor beta chain. Its antigen is as yet unknown. This sample stems from a study of CD8 T cells in ankylosing spondylitis. Points from the study as a whole: A motif of 7 to 9 highly homologous TCR beta variants was seen as apparently characteristic of ankylosing spondylitis blood.

With 1 base removed from V and 6 bases from J, the gap between germline ends came to 7 bases. This CDR3 spans 14 amino acids. TCRdb fed the 5' RACE reads into MiXCR, producing one record per CDR3 protein. The sample holds under 300,000 distinct CDR3 sequences, 8% to 9.5% seen once. The sample taken for sequencing was blood, either unsorted or a sorted T cell fraction (not recorded which). The TCR originated in a male donor with ankylosing spondylitis or in good health (not recorded which). The J gene is TRBJ2-6, the V gene TRBV12-3 or TRBV12-4; D is unresolved. For the CDR3, the DNA is TGTGCCAGCAGTTTAGTGATAGAGGCCAACGTCCTGACTTTC. Its translation is CASSLVIEANVLTF.